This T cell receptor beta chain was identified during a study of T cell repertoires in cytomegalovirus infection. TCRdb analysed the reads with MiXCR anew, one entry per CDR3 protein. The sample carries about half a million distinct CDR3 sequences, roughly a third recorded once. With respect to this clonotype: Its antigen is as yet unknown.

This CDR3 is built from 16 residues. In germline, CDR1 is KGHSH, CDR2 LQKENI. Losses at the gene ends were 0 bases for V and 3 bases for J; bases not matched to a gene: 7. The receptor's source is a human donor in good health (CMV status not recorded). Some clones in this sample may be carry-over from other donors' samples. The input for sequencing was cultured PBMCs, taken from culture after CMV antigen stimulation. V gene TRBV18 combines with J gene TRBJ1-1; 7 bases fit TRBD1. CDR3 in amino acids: CASSPPGTAVYTEAFF. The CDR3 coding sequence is TGTGCCAGCTCACCACCGGGGACAGCGGTGTACACTGAAGCTTTCTTT.